The 13 T cell receptor beta chains below all came from one sample that was sequenced in a study of blood T cell repertoires in COVID-19. Some clones are missing from TCRdb's copy, which holds only in-frame ones; the method was immunoSEQ multiplex PCR. The repertoire has roughly 230,000 clones, 83% of them found once; the top ten carry about 8%. Sequences were obtained from peripheral blood. The receptors stem from a woman aged 45-60 years with acute or convalescent COVID-19.

This chain connects TRBV25-1 to TRBJ2-3; 9 bases line up with TRBD1. CDR1 is MGHDK and CDR2 is SYGVNS in the germline V gene. Unmatched junction bases numbered 4, after V lost 7 bases and J lost 5 bases. The CDR3 runs to 13 residues. CDR3 sequence reads: CASKQGARDTQYF. The DNA of the CDR3 is TGTGCCAGCAAACAGGGGGCTAGAGATACGCAGTATTTT. The full variable domain, with the rest looked up from reference TRBV25-1 and TRBJ2-3, is EADIYQTPRYLVIGTGKKITLECSQTMGHDKMYWYQQDPGMELHLIHYSYGVNSTEKGDLSSESTVSRIRTEHFPLTLESARPSHTSQYLCASKQGARDTQYFGPGTRLTVL.

This sequence joins TRBV12-3 or TRBV12-4 and TRBJ2-5, with D unresolved. This CDR3 contains 13 residues. V shed 1 base and J shed 4 bases, with 7 bases lying between them. CDR3 sequence reads: CASSLDGLETQYF. The CDR3 region has the DNA TGTGCCAGCAGTTTAGACGGTCTAGAGACCCAGTACTTC.

The chain joins TRBV7-3 to TRBJ2-3; no definite D call. The CDR3 has 16 residues. Germline lookup yields CDR1 SGHTA and CDR2 FQGTGA. Deletions cut 5 bases from V and 2 bases from J, with 17 bases between. The DNA for the CDR3 is TGTGCCAGCAGCGAAAGAGGTAGTCAAGCCACAGATACGCAGTATTTT. Translated, it gives CASSERGSQATDTQYF. The variable domain in full, with the rest retrieved from reference TRBV7-3 and TRBJ2-3, is GAGVSQTPSNKVTEKGKYVELRCDPISGHTALYWYRQSLGQGPEFLIYFQGTGAADDSGLPNDRFFAVRPEGSVSTLKIQRTERGDSAVYLCASSERGSQATDTQYFGPGTRLTVL.

CDR3 DNA: TGCGCCAGCAGCCCGCGTATGGACACCGGGGAGCTGTTTTTT. This codes for CASSPRMDTGELFF. The V and J genes are TRBV4-1 and TRBJ2-2, with D unclear. The ends were cut back, 4 bases at V and 3 bases at J, with 9 bases in the middle. CDR1 MGHRA and CDR2 YSYEKL come from the germline V gene. This CDR3 spans 14 amino acids.

This CDR3 reads CASRPSSGTYEQYF. The CDR3 coding sequence is TGTGCCAGCCGCCCGAGTAGCGGAACATACGAGCAGTACTTC. The chain recombines TRBV6-2 or TRBV6-3 with TRBJ2-7, with D perhaps matching TRBD2 (6 bases). Trimming took off 8 bases at V and 4 bases at J, with 18 bases between the two ends. Germline lookup yields CDR1 MNHEY and CDR2 SVGEGT. CDR3 size: 14 residues.

The J gene is TRBJ1-4, the V gene TRBV5-1; a weak D match, TRBD1 (6 bases). This CDR3 region has 13 residues. Germline V CDR1 and CDR2: SGHRS, YFSETQ. The V and J ends lost 4 bases and 6 bases respectively, with 10 bases between them. CDR3 sequence (DNA): TGCGCCAGCAGCGTAGGGGGGGATGAAAAACTGTTTTTT. Translation gives CASSVGGDEKLFF.

This clone was picked up a small number of times. CDR3 region: CASPSGTTEAFF. DNA of the CDR3: TGTGCCAGCCCCTCCGGTACCACTGAAGCTTTCTTT. The rearrangement links TRBV28 to TRBJ1-1; D is unresolved. Germline CDR1 reads MDHEN; CDR2 reads SYDVKM. Trimming removed 8 bases at V and 4 bases at J, with 11 bases between. The CDR3 is 12 residues long. The full variable domain, rest sourced from reference TRBV28 and TRBJ1-1, is DVKVTQSSRYLVKRTGEKVFLECVQDMDHENMFWYRQDPGLGLRLIYFSYDVKMKEKGDIPEGYSVSREKKERFSLILESASTNQTSMYLCASPSGTTEAFFGQGTRLTVV.

This clone has only a few counts. This chain joins TRBV12-3 or TRBV12-4 and TRBJ2-7; D unclear. The V end was cut by 3 bases, the J end by 5 bases, with 11 bases between. This CDR3 comprises 13 residues. CDR3 bases: TGTGCCAGCAGTTTTGGCCAGTTTAACGAGCAGTACTTC. The encoded protein is CASSFGQFNEQYF.

This CDR3 is CASSLTAGATSFGYTF. The CDR3, as DNA: TGTGCCAGCAGCCTGACAGCAGGAGCTACTTCGTTTGGCTACACCTTC. The gene calls are TRBV5-5 and TRBJ1-2; TRBD1 is a possible D gene (5 bases). The CDR3 covers 16 residues. Trimming took 4 bases from V and 7 from J, leaving 23 bases between them. Germline V gene data show CDR1 as SGHKS and CDR2 as YYEKEE (reference sequence). The whole variable domain, filled in from reference TRBV5-5 and TRBJ1-2, reads DAGVTQSPTHLIKTRGQQVTLRCSPISGHKSVSWYQQVLGQGPQFIFQYYEKEERGRGNFPDRFSARQFPNYSSELNVNALLLGDSALYLCASSLTAGATSFGYTFGSGTRLTVV.

The J gene is TRBJ2-7, the V gene TRBV27; TRBD1 matches 8 bases. The CDR3 is 14 residues long. With 5 bases clipped from V and 3 bases from J, the junction kept 6 bases outside the gene matches. CDR1 and CDR2 from the germline V gene are MNHEY and SMNVEV (reference sequence). The CDR3 nucleotides are TGTGCCAGCAGTCCGGTGGGACAGGTCTACGAGCAGTACTTC. This encodes CASSPVGQVYEQYF.

A few counts support this clone. The chain joins TRBV5-6 to TRBJ1-4; D is perhaps TRBD1 (6 bases). The V gene lost 4 bases and the J gene lost 8 bases, with 18 bases spanning the gap. This CDR3 spans 15 amino acids. CDR1 is SGHDT, CDR2 YYEEEE, per germline. CDR3 sequence reads: CASSGGGASREKLFF. The CDR3 DNA follows: TGTGCCAGCAGCGGAGGGGGGGCAAGTCGAGAAAAACTGTTTTTT.

This chain links TRBV27 with TRBJ1-3; 9 bases match TRBD1. The V segment lost 6 bases and the J segment 3 bases; nucleotides outside the gene matches: 0. Germline assignment: CDR1 MNHEY and CDR2 SMNVEV (reference sequence). The length of the CDR3 is 13 residues. CDR3 in amino acids: CASRDRGGNTIYF. DNA of the CDR3: TGTGCCAGCAGGGACAGGGGTGGAAACACCATATATTTT.

This clone was seen just once. CDR3 in DNA: TGTGCCAGCGCTGACAGGGAACTAGGAAACACCATATATTTT. Its protein is CASADRELGNTIYF. The chain employs TRBV19 and TRBJ1-3; TRBD1 aligns across 7 bases. The junction had 9 bases not matched to a gene; V was cut back by 9 bases and J by 4 bases. Per the germline V gene, CDR1 is LNHDA and CDR2 is SQIVND (reference sequence). The CDR3 totals 14 residues.